This T cell receptor beta chain originates from a study of OX40 agonist ivuxolimab in advanced cancers. The overall study: Ivuxolimab was administered intravenously to patients at 0.01 to 10 mg/kg every 2 weeks. Aged roughly 23 to 90 with a mean of approximately 60 years, they were around 83% male.

Generated by immunoSEQ multiplex PCR, the TCRdb table keeps only in-frame clones and is missing some. Of 65,000 to 85,000 clones listed, approximately 89% are singletons. Patients were excluded for autoimmune disease history or systemic immunosuppression. As for this clone: Its cognate antigen is unknown.

V lost 5 bases, J lost 5 bases, and 11 bases lay in between. The CDR3 loop spans 13 amino acids. Germline CDR1 and CDR2: MNHEY and SVGAGI. Notes on the study in general: Relative to CD4+, CD8+ T cells held more expanded clones on average.

V usage is TRBV6-5 and J usage is TRBJ2-3; unclear D gene. Here the sequenced sample was CD4+ or CD8+ T cells sorted from blood, taken in a trial of the OX40 agonist ivuxolimab. The clonotype originates from an adult with an advanced solid tumor such as melanoma, head and neck, liver or kidney cancer. In DNA form, the CDR3 reads TGTGCCAGCAGTCTCTCTAGGGAAGATACGCAGTATTTT. Translation: CASSLSREDTQYF.